Listed here are 7 T cell receptor beta chains from one sample, sequenced in a study of early T cells in non-severe SARS-CoV-2 infection. TCRdb fed the 5' RACE reads into MiXCR, producing one record per CDR3 protein. The repertoire holds 40,000 to 60,000 distinct CDR3 sequences, with approximately 4.1% as singletons. What was sequenced was whole blood. These receptors all come from an adult who was a healthcare worker with PCR-confirmed SARS-CoV-2 infection or an uninfected control (not recorded which).

A few counts support this clonotype. The gene calls are TRBV7-8 and TRBJ1-1, with D possibly TRBD1 on 6 matching bases. V shed 4 bases and J shed 0 bases, with 15 bases lying between them. CDR1 and CDR2 from the germline V gene are SGHVS and FQNEAQ. The CDR3 length is 16 residues. In DNA, the CDR3 is TGTGCCAGCAGCTCAATGGGACAATCCATGAACACTGAAGCTTTCTTT. It is translated as CASSSMGQSMNTEAFF.

Ten or more counts support this clonotype. This chain uses TRBV2 with TRBJ1-4; 9 bases agree with TRBD1. The CDR3 has 14 amino acids. After removal of 6 bases from V and 8 bases from J, the junction contained 7 bases not matched to a gene. Per germline, CDR1 SNHLY and CDR2 FYNNEI. CDR3 DNA sequence: TGTGCCAGCAGCCAGGACAGGGGCGAAGAAAAACTGTTTTTT. The encoded protein is CASSQDRGEEKLFF.

The table lists this clonotype with many counts. The chain couples TRBV20-1 to TRBJ2-7; 10 bases line up with TRBD1. Trimming cost V 3 bases and J 2 bases; bases outside gene matches: 7. Germline lookup yields CDR1 DFQATT and CDR2 SNEGSKA (reference sequence). The CDR3 contains 15 residues. As DNA, the CDR3 is TGCAGTGCTAGGGGGGTTGGGACAGGGGCCTACGAGCAGTACTTC. Translating it yields CSARGVGTGAYEQYF.

This clonotype showed up just a few times. V usage is TRBV11-1 and J usage is TRBJ2-5; D not resolved. The CDR3 consists of 14 residues. V gave up 1 base and J gave up 1 base, with 7 bases separating them. CDR1 is SGHAT, CDR2 FQDESV, per germline (reference sequence). The CDR3 DNA reads as TGTGCCAGCAGCTTAGGAAACCTCCAAGAGACCCAGTACTTC. Its protein is CASSLGNLQETQYF.

The rearrangement uses TRBV9 and TRBJ2-1; 12 bases agree with TRBD1. Germline trimming cut 0 bases from V and 8 bases from J; bases unmatched to any gene: 0. The CDR3 is 14 amino acids. Germline assignment: CDR1 SGDLS and CDR2 YYNGEE. As DNA, the CDR3 is TGTGCCAGCAGCGTAGGGGACAGGGGGCATGAGCAGTTCTTC. Its protein product is CASSVGDRGHEQFF.

The CDR3 sequence: CASSFRGRAADTQYF. For the CDR3, the DNA is TGTGCCAGCAGCTTCCGCGGGAGGGCCGCAGATACGCAGTATTTT. The chain has TRBV7-8 and TRBJ2-3; 9 bases map to TRBD2. Trimming removed 3 bases from V and 4 bases from J; junction bases left unmatched: 5. Germline V CDR1 and CDR2: SGHVS, FQNEAQ. The CDR3 loop spans 15 amino acids.

This clonotype was seen ten or more times. V and J are TRBV3-1 and TRBJ1-2; a weak D match, TRBD1 (5 bases). V lost 1 base and J 4 bases, leaving 19 bases between the germline ends. Germline V CDR1 and CDR2: LGHDT, YNNKEL (reference sequence). CDR3 length: 17 residues. Here the CDR3 reads CASSQGELRQTSYGYTF. DNA for the CDR3: TGTGCCAGCAGCCAAGGCGAGTTGAGACAGACGAGCTATGGCTACACCTTC.